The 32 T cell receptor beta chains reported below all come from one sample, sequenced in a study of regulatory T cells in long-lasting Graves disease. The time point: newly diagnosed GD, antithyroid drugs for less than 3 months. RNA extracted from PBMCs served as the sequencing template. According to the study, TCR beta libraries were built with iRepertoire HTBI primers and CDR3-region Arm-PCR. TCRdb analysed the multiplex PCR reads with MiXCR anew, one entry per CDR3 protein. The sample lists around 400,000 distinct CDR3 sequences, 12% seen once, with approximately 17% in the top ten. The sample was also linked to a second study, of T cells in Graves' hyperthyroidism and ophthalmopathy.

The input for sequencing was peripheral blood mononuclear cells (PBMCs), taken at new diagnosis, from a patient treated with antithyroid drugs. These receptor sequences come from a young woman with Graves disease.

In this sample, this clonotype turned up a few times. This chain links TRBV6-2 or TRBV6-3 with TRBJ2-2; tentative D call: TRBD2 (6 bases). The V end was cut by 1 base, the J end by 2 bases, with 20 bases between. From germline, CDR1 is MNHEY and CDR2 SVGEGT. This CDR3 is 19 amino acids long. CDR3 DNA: TGTGCCAGCAGTTACTTGCAAGCGGGCCCTTATATTAACACCGGGGAGCTGTTTTTT. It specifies CASSYLQAGPYINTGELFF.

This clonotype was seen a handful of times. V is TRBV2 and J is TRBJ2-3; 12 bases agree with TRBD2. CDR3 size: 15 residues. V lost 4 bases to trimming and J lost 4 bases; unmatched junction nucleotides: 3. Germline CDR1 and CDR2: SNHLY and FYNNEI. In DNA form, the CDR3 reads TGTGCCAGCAGTGTCGCTAGCGGGGGGGCAGATACGCAGTATTTT. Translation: CASSVASGGADTQYF.

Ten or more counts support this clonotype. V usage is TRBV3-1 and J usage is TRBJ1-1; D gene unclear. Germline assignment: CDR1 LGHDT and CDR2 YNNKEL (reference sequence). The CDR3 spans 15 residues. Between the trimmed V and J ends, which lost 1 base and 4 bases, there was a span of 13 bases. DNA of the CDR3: TGTGCCAGCAGCCAAGGCGGAGGCCCCAGCACTGAAGCTTTCTTT. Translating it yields CASSQGGGPSTEAFF.

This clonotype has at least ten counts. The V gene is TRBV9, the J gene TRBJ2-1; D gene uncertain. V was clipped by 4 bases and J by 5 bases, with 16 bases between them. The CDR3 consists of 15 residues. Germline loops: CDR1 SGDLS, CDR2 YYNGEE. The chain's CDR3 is CASSPGPRSNNEQFF. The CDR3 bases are TGTGCCAGCAGCCCCGGACCAAGGTCGAACAATGAGCAGTTCTTC.

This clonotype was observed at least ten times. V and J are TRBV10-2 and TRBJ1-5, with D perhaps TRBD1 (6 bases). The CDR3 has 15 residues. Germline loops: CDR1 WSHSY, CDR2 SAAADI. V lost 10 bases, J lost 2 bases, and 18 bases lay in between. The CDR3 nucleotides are TGCGCCACGAAGTCGACAGGCCCGGGCAATCAGCCCCAGCATTTT. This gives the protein CATKSTGPGNQPQHF.

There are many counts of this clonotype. For the CDR3, the DNA is TGCAGTGCTAGGACAGGGGGGGAGACTGAAGCTTTCTTT. The encoded protein is CSARTGGETEAFF. This sequence joins TRBV20-1 and TRBJ1-1; 9 positions agree with TRBD1. Trimming at V came to 3 bases and at J to 5 bases, leaving 4 bases not matched to a gene. In germline, CDR1 is DFQATT, CDR2 SNEGSKA (reference sequence). The CDR3 is 13 amino acids.

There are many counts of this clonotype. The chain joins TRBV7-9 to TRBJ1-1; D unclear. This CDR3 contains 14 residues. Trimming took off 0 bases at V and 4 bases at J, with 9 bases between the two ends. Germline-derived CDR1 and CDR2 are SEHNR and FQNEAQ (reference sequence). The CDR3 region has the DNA TGTGCCAGCAGCTTAGCTCGCCAACTCACTGAAGCTTTCTTT. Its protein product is CASSLARQLTEAFF.

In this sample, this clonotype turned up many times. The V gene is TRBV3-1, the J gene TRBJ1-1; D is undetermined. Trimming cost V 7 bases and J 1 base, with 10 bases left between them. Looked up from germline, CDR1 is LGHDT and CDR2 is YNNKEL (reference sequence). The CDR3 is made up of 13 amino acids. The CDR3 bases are TGTGCCAGCACCCTGACGCCGAACACTGAAGCTTTCTTT. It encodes CASTLTPNTEAFF.

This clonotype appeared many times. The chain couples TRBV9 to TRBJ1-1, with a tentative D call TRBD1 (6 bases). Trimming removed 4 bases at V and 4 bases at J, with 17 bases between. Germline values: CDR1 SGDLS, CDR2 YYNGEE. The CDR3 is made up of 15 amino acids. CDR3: CASSPLGGGGTEAFF. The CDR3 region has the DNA TGTGCCAGCAGCCCCCTAGGCGGGGGCGGCACTGAAGCTTTCTTT.

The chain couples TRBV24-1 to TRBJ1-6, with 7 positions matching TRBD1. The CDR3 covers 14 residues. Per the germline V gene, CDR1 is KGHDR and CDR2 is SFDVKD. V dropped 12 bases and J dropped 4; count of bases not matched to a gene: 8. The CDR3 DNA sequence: TGTGCCTCCAAACAGGGGATGTATAATTCACCCCTCCACTTT. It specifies CASKQGMYNSPLHF.

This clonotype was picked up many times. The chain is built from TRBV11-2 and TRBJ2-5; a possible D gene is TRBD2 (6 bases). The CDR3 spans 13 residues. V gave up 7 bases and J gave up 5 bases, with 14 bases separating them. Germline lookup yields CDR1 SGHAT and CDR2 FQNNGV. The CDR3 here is CASIHGGAETQYF. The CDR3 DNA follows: TGTGCCAGCATCCACGGCGGGGCGGAGACCCAGTACTTC.

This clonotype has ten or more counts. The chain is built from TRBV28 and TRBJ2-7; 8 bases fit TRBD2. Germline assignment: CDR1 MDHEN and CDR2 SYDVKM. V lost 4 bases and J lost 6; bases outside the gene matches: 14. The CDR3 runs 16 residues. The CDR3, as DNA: TGTGCCAGCAGTTCTCGGGATAGCGGGATAGGGGGCGAGCAGTACTTC. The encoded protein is CASSSRDSGIGGEQYF.

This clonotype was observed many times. The CDR3 DNA sequence: TGTGCCAGCTCACCACCAAGCGGGTTCCGGTACAATGAGCAGTTCTTC. As protein: CASSPPSGFRYNEQFF. This chain links TRBV18 with TRBJ2-1, with a tentative D call TRBD2 (6 bases). Trimming pared 0 bases from V and 4 bases from J, leaving 13 bases between. Per the germline V gene, CDR1 is KGHSH and CDR2 is LQKENI. The CDR3 is 16 residues long.

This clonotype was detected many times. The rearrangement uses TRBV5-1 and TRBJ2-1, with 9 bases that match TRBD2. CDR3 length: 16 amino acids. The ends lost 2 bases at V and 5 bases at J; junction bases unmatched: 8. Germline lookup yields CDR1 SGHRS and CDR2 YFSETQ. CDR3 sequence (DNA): TGCGCCAGCAGCTTAGAGAGGCTAGCGGGGAACAATGAGCAGTTCTTC. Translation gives CASSLERLAGNNEQFF.

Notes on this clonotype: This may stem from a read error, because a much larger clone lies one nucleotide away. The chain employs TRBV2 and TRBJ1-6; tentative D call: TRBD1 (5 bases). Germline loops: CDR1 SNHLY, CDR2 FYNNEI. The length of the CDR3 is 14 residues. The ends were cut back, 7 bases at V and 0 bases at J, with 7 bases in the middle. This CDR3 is CASKRGSYNSPLHF. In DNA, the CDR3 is TGTGCCAGCAAAAGGGGCTCCTATAATTCACCCCTCCACTTT.

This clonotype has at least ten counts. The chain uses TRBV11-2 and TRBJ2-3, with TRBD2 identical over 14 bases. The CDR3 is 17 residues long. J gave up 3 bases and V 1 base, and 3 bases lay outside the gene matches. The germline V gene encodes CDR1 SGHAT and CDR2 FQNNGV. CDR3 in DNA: TGTGCCAGCAGCTTAGGGACTAGCGGGAGGAGGACAGATACGCAGTATTTT. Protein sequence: CASSLGTSGRRTDTQYF.

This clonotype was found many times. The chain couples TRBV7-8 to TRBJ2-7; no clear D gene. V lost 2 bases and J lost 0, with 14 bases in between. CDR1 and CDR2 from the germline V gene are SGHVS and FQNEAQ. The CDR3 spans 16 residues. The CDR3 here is CASSLTSRQHSYEQYF. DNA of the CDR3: TGTGCCAGCAGCTTAACTTCACGCCAACACTCCTACGAGCAGTACTTC.

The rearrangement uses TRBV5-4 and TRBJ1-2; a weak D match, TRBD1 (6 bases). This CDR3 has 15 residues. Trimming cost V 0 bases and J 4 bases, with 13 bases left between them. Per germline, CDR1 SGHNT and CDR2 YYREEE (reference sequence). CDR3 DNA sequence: TGTGCCAGCAGCTTGGGGACAGCAACCATCTATGGCTACACCTTC. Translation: CASSLGTATIYGYTF.

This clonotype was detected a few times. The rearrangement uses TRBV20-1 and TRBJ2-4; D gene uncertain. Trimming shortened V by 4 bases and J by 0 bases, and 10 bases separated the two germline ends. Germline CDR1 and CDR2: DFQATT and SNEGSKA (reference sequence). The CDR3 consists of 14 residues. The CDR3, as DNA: TGCAGTGCTATTGCAGTCCTAGCCAAAAACATTCAGTACTTC. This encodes CSAIAVLAKNIQYF.

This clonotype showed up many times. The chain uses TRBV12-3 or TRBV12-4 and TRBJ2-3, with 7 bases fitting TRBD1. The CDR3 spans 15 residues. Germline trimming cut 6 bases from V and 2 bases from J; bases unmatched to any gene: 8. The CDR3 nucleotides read TGTGCCAGCAGATGGACAGGAGACTTCACAGATACGCAGTATTTT. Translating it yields CASRWTGDFTDTQYF.

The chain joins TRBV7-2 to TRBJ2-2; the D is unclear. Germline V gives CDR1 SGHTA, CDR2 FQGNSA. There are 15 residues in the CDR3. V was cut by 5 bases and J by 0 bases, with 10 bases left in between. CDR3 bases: TGTGCCAGCAGCCCCTATGGGACGAACACCGGGGAGCTGTTTTTT. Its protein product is CASSPYGTNTGELFF. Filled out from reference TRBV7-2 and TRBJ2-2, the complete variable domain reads GAGVSQSPSNKVTEKGKDVELRCDPISGHTALYWYRQSLGQGLEFLIYFQGNSAPDKSGLPSDRFSAERTGGSVSTLTIQRTQQEDSAVYLCASSPYGTNTGELFFGEGSRLTVL.

This CDR3 is CAISEGLNNYGYTF. As DNA, the CDR3 is TGTGCCATCAGTGAGGGACTGAATAACTATGGCTACACCTTC. V usage is TRBV10-3 and J usage is TRBJ1-2; D unresolved. V was clipped by 2 bases and J by 1 base, with 8 bases between them. This CDR3 is 14 amino acids long. Germline V CDR1 and CDR2: ENHRY, SYGVKD.

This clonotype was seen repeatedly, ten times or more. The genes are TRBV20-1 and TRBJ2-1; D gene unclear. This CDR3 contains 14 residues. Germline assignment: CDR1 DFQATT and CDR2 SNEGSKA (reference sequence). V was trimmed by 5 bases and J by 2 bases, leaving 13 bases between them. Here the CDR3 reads CSAGVGATYNEQFF. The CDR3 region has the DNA TGCAGTGCTGGGGTTGGAGCGACCTACAATGAGCAGTTCTTC.

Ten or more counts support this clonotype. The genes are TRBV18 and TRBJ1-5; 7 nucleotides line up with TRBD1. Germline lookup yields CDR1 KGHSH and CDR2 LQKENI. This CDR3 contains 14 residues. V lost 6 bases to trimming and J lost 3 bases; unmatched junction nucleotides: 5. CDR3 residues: CASSRGQVNQPQHF. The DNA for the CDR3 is TGTGCCAGCTCGCGAGGACAGGTCAATCAGCCCCAGCATTTT.

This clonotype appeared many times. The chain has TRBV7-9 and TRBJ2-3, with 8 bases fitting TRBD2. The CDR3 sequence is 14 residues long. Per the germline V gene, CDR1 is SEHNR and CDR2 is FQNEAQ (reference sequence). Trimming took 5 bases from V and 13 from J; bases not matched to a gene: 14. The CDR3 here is CASSDPSGGRQEYF. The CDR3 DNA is TGTGCCAGCAGCGATCCGAGCGGGGGAAGGCAGGAGTATTTT.

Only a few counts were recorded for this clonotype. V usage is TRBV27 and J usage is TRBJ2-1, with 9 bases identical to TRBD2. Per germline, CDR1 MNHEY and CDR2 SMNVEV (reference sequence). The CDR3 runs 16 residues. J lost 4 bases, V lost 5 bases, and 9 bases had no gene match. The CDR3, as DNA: TGTGCCAGCAGTATTGAGGGGAGCGGGAGGTACAATGAGCAGTTCTTC. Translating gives CASSIEGSGRYNEQFF.

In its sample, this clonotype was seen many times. The CDR3 here is CATSDLWTGLTGELFF. CDR3 in DNA: TGTGCCACCAGTGATTTGTGGACAGGGCTAACCGGGGAGCTGTTTTTT. J is TRBJ2-2 and V is TRBV24-1, with TRBD1 matching over 8 bases. The ends lost 0 bases at V and 5 bases at J; junction bases unmatched: 4. This CDR3 contains 16 residues. Germline CDR1 reads KGHDR; CDR2 reads SFDVKD.

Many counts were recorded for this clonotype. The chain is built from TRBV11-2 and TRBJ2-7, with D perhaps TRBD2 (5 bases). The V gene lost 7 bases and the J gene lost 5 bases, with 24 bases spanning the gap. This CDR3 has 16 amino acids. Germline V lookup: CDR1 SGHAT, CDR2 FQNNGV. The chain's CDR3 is CASNLGWRGLPNEQYF. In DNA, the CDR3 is TGTGCCAGCAACCTAGGATGGAGAGGGCTTCCTAACGAGCAGTACTTC.

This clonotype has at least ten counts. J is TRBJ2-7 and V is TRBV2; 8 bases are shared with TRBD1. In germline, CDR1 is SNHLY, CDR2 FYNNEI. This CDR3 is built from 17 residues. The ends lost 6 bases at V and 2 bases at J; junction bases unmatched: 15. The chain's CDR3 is CASRERPGQAKPYEQYF. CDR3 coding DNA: TGTGCCAGCAGGGAACGTCCGGGACAGGCGAAACCCTACGAGCAGTACTTC. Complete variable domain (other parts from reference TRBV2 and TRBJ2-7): EPEVTQTPSHQVTQMGQEVILRCVPISNHLYFYWYRQILGQKVEFLVSFYNNEISEKSEIFDDQFSVERPDGSNFTLKIRSTKLEDSAMYFCASRERPGQAKPYEQYFGPGTRLTVT.

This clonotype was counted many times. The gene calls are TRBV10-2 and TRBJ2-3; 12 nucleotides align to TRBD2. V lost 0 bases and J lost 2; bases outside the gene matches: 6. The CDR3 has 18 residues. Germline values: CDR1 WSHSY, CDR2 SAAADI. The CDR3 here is CASSESPLAGGDTDTQYF. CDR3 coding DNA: TGCGCCAGCAGTGAGTCGCCTCTAGCGGGAGGGGACACAGATACGCAGTATTTT.

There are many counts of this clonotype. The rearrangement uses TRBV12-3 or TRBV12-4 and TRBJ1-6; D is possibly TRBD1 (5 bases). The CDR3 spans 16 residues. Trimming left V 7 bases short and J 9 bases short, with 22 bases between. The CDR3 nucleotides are TGTGCCAGCACCTGGGGCCGCCCGTTGGGGGGTTCACCCCTCCACTTT. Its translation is CASTWGRPLGGSPLHF.

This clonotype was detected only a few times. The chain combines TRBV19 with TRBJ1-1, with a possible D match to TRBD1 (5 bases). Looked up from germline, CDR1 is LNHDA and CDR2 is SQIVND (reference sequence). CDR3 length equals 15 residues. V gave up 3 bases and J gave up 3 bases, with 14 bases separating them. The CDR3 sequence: CASSIGVSGHTEAFF. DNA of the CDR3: TGTGCCAGTAGTATTGGTGTGTCAGGGCACACTGAAGCTTTCTTT.